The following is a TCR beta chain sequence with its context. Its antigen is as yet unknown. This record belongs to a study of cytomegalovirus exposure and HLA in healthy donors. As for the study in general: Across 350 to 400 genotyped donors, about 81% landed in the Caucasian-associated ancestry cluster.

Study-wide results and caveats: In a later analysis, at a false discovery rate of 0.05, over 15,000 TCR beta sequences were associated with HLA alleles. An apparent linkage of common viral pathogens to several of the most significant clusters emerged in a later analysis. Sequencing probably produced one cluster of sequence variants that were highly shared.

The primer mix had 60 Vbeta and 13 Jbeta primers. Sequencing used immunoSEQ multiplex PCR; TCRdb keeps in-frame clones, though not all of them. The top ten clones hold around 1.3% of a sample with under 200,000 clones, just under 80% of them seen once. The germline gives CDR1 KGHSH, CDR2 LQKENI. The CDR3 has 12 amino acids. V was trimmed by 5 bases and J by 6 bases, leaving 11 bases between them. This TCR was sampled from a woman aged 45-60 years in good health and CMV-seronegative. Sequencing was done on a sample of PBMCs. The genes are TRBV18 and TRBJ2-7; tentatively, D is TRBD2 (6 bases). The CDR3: CASSFNSGEQYF. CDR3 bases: TGTGCCAGCTCATTTAATAGCGGCGAGCAGTACTTC.